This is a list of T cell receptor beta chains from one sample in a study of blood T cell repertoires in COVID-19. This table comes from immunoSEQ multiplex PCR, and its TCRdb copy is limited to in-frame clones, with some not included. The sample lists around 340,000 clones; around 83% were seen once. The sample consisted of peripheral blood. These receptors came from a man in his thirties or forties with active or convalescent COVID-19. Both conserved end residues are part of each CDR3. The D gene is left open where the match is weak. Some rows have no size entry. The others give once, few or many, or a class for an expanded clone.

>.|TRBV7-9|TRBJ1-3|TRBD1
CASSFRPGQVENTIYF
TGTGCCAGCAGCTTTAGACCGGGACAGGTGGAAAACACCATATATTTT
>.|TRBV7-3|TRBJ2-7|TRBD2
CASSPSGGVSYEQYF
TGTGCCAGCAGCCCTAGCGGCGGGGTCTCCTACGAGCAGTACTTC
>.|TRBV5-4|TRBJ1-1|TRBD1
CASSGDRAGNTEAFF
TGTGCCAGCAGCGGGGACAGGGCCGGGAACACTGAAGCTTTCTTT
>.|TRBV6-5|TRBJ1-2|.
CASTLGGGSGYTF
TGTGCCAGCACCTTGGGAGGGGGATCGGGCTACACCTTC
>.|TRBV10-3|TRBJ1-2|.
CAIRVSPLFGQHGYTF
TGTGCCATCAGGGTTTCCCCACTATTTGGACAGCATGGCTACACCTTC
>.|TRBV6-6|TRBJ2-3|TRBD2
CASIHRGGPGPDTQYF
TGTGCCAGCATCCACCGCGGGGGGCCCGGCCCAGATACGCAGTATTTT
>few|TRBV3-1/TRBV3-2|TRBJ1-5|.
CASSQFGQPQHF
TGTGCCAGCAGCCAGTTCGGTCAGCCCCAGCATTTT
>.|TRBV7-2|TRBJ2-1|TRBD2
CASSYTPSGREGVEQFF
TGTGCCAGCAGCTACACCCCTAGCGGGAGGGAGGGGGTTGAGCAGTTCTTC
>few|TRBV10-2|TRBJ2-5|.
CASMATHQETQYF
TGCGCCAGCATGGCGACACATCAAGAGACCCAGTACTTC
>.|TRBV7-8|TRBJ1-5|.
CASSLGSGRPQPQHF
TGTGCCAGCAGCTTAGGGTCAGGGCGCCCTCAGCCCCAGCATTTT
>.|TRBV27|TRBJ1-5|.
CASSLRGGGNQPQHF
TGTGCCAGCAGTTTACGGGGGGGTGGCAATCAGCCCCAGCATTTT
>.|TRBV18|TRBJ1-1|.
CASSPQGNTEAFF
TGTGCCAGCTCACCCCAGGGGAACACTGAAGCTTTCTTT
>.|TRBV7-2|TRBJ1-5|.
CASSTVPAGGSNQPQHF
TGTGCCAGCAGCACGGTCCCAGCGGGCGGGAGCAATCAGCCCCAGCATTTT
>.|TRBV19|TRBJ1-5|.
CASSPGPREWGNQPQHF
TGTGCCAGTAGCCCCGGTCCCCGGGAATGGGGCAATCAGCCCCAGCATTTT
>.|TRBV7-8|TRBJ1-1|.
CASRGGEAGYTEAFF
TGTGCCAGCAGAGGCGGGGAGGCAGGGTACACTGAAGCTTTCTTT
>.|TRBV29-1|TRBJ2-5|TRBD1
CSVGTGLLGGTQYF
TGCAGCGTTGGGACAGGCTTGCTTGGGGGGACCCAGTACTTC
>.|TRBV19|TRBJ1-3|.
CASRQGALANTIYF
TGTGCCAGTAGACAGGGAGCGTTGGCAAACACCATATATTTT
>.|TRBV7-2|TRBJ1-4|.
CASSLAPGARGEKLFF
TGTGCCAGCAGCTTAGCCCCCGGTGCAAGAGGAGAAAAACTGTTTTTT
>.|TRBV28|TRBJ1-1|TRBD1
CASSPQGRGTEAFF
TGTGCCAGCAGTCCACAGGGGCGAGGCACTGAAGCTTTCTTT
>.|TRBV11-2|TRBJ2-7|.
CASSLVEAAGYEQYF
TGTGCCAGCAGCTTAGTGGAGGCCGCAGGCTACGAGCAGTACTTC
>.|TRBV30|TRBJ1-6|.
CAWSVSYNSPLHF
TGTGCCTGGAGTGTCAGTTATAATTCACCCCTCCACTTT
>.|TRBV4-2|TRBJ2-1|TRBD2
CASSHRGGNNEQFF
TGTGCCAGCAGCCATCGGGGGGGAAACAATGAGCAGTTCTTC
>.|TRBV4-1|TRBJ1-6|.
CASSPLKRVDNSPLHF
TGCGCCAGCAGCCCCCTCAAGAGGGTAGATAATTCACCCCTCCACTTT
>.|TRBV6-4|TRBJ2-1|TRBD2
CASSEGTSDYNEQFF
TGTGCCAGCAGTGAGGGGACTAGCGATTACAATGAGCAGTTCTTC
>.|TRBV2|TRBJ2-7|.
CASSEAGERGYEQYF
TGTGCCAGCAGTGAAGCGGGGGAAAGGGGGTACGAGCAGTACTTC
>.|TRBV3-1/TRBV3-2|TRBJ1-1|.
CASSQDLPEGTEAFF
TGTGCCAGCAGCCAAGATCTCCCGGAGGGGACTGAAGCTTTCTTT
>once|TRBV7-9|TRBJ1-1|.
CASSREVRTEAFF
TGTGCCAGCAGCCGCGAGGTTCGTACTGAAGCTTTCTTT
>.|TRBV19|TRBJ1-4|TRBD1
CASSADRASEKLFF
TGTGCCAGTAGTGCGGACAGGGCCAGTGAAAAACTGTTTTTT
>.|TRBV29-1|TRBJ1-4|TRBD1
CSVGTGTNEKLFF
TGCAGCGTCGGGACAGGGACAAATGAAAAACTGTTTTTT
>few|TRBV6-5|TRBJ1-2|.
CASSLSGHLGYGYTF
TGTGCCAGCAGTCTATCGGGACACCTTGGCTATGGCTACACCTTC
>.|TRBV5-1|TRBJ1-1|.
CASSLDMNTEAFF
TGCGCCAGCAGCTTGGACATGAACACTGAAGCTTTCTTT
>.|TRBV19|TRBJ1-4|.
CASRWGPGEKLFF
TGTGCCAGTAGATGGGGGCCTGGTGAAAAACTGTTTTTT
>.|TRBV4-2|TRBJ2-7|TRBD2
CASSAPGWSSGGEQYF
TGTGCCAGCAGCGCACCGGGCTGGTCTAGCGGAGGCGAGCAGTACTTC